A selection of T cell receptor beta chains follows, all from one sample in a study of control samples from healthy donors and cancer patients. The assay was immunoSEQ multiplex PCR, and TCRdb's table has in-frame clones only and misses some. This table holds roughly 59,000 clones, 92% found once. Input material: PBMCs. These receptor sequences come from a man in his forties or fifties with colorectal cancer. Each CDR3 is given with its conserved first and last residue. The order of the fields is D gene, V gene, J gene, clone size, CDR3 DNA, CDR3 protein. The D gene is left open where the match is weak. Only some rows state a clone size, as once, few, many or a class for expanded clones.

d_call: -; v_call: TRBV7-2; j_call: TRBJ1-1; clone_size: -; cdr3_nt: TGTGCCAGCAGCGAGGATGGGCGAGGACCTGAAGCTTTCTTT; cdr3_aa: CASSEDGRGPEAFF
d_call: -; v_call: TRBV3-1/TRBV3-2; j_call: TRBJ2-5; clone_size: -; cdr3_nt: TGTGCCAGCAGCCAAGCGACAGGGACCCAGTACTTC; cdr3_aa: CASSQATGTQYF
d_call: TRBD1; v_call: TRBV5-1; j_call: TRBJ2-3; clone_size: -; cdr3_nt: TGCGCCAGCAGCAACCGGACAGGGATCACAGATACGCAGTATTTT; cdr3_aa: CASSNRTGITDTQYF
d_call: TRBD2; v_call: TRBV11-2; j_call: TRBJ2-1; clone_size: -; cdr3_nt: TGTGCCAGCAGCTTAGAACCTAGCGGGGGAATCAATGAGCAGTTCTTC; cdr3_aa: CASSLEPSGGINEQFF
d_call: -; v_call: TRBV12-5; j_call: TRBJ2-7; clone_size: -; cdr3_nt: TGTGCTAGTGGTTTGTCACGCTACGAGCAGTACTTC; cdr3_aa: CASGLSRYEQYF
d_call: -; v_call: TRBV5-1; j_call: TRBJ2-3; clone_size: -; cdr3_nt: TGCGCCAGCAGCTTGCAGGCGACGGGCACAGATACGCAGTATTTT; cdr3_aa: CASSLQATGTDTQYF
d_call: TRBD1; v_call: TRBV5-4; j_call: TRBJ2-3; clone_size: -; cdr3_nt: TGTGCCAGCAGATTCCGTCAGGGGGCTGCAGATACGCAGTATTTT; cdr3_aa: CASRFRQGAADTQYF
d_call: TRBD1; v_call: TRBV20-1; j_call: TRBJ1-6; clone_size: few; cdr3_nt: TGCAGTGCTAGTGCGACAGGGGATAACTCACCCCTCCACTTT; cdr3_aa: CSASATGDNSPLHF
d_call: TRBD2; v_call: TRBV11-3; j_call: TRBJ2-3; clone_size: -; cdr3_nt: TGTGCCAGCAGCTTCACGACTAGCGGGGGGGGTAGAGATACGCAGTATTTT; cdr3_aa: CASSFTTSGGGRDTQYF
d_call: -; v_call: TRBV19; j_call: TRBJ1-5; clone_size: -; cdr3_nt: TGTGCCAGTAGTTGGCAGGCCAATCAGCCCCAGCATTTT; cdr3_aa: CASSWQANQPQHF
d_call: -; v_call: TRBV24-1; j_call: TRBJ1-2; clone_size: -; cdr3_nt: TGTGCCACCAGTGATAGCTCAACCTATGGCTACACCTTC; cdr3_aa: CATSDSSTYGYTF
d_call: TRBD1; v_call: TRBV27; j_call: TRBJ1-5; clone_size: -; cdr3_nt: TGTGCCAGCAGACGAGGACAGGGGGCAGTCAATCAGCCCCAGCATTTT; cdr3_aa: CASRRGQGAVNQPQHF
d_call: -; v_call: TRBV19; j_call: TRBJ1-2; clone_size: -; cdr3_nt: TGTGCCAGTAGTCCCGGGACCTATGGCTACACCTTC; cdr3_aa: CASSPGTYGYTF
d_call: -; v_call: TRBV3-1/TRBV3-2; j_call: TRBJ1-2; clone_size: -; cdr3_nt: TGTGCCAGCAGCCAAGAGGTCTCAGATCTCTATGGCTACACCTTC; cdr3_aa: CASSQEVSDLYGYTF
d_call: -; v_call: TRBV7-2; j_call: TRBJ1-5; clone_size: -; cdr3_nt: TGTGCCAGCAGCTTAGCGGAGGGTCAGCCCCAGCATTTT; cdr3_aa: CASSLAEGQPQHF
d_call: -; v_call: TRBV7-3; j_call: TRBJ2-7; clone_size: -; cdr3_nt: TGTGCCAGCAGCTTAACAGGGGCGTCCTACGAGCAGTACTTC; cdr3_aa: CASSLTGASYEQYF
d_call: -; v_call: TRBV7-8; j_call: TRBJ2-7; clone_size: -; cdr3_nt: TGTGCCAGCAGCCGAGGGTCGGAGGTTGACGAGCAGTACTTC; cdr3_aa: CASSRGSEVDEQYF
d_call: -; v_call: TRBV30; j_call: TRBJ1-6; clone_size: -; cdr3_nt: TGTGCCTGGAGTGTGCGACAGGCTAACTCCTATAATTCACCCCTCCACTTT; cdr3_aa: CAWSVRQANSYNSPLHF
d_call: -; v_call: TRBV5-1; j_call: TRBJ1-1; clone_size: -; cdr3_nt: TGCGCCAGCAGCTTGCGAGCGGAGAACACTGAAGCTTTCTTT; cdr3_aa: CASSLRAENTEAFF
d_call: TRBD1; v_call: TRBV5-1; j_call: TRBJ2-1; clone_size: once; cdr3_nt: TGCGCCAGCAGCGGCGGACAGGGGGCTTACAATGAGCAGTTCTTC; cdr3_aa: CASSGGQGAYNEQFF
d_call: -; v_call: TRBV3-1/TRBV3-2; j_call: TRBJ1-4; clone_size: -; cdr3_nt: TGTGCCAGCAGCCAAGCTGCGCAGGGGAGTAAGGAACTGTTTTTT; cdr3_aa: CASSQAAQGSKELFF
d_call: TRBD2; v_call: TRBV3-1/TRBV3-2; j_call: TRBJ2-7; clone_size: -; cdr3_nt: TGTGCCAGCAGTCGCGGGACTAGCGGGGCGAGCTCCTACGAGCAGTACTTC; cdr3_aa: CASSRGTSGASSYEQYF
d_call: -; v_call: TRBV7-3; j_call: TRBJ1-2; clone_size: -; cdr3_nt: TGTGCCAGCAGCTTAGGTTACCGGGGACGAGACAACTATGGCTACACCTTC; cdr3_aa: CASSLGYRGRDNYGYTF
d_call: -; v_call: TRBV5-1; j_call: TRBJ2-1; clone_size: -; cdr3_nt: TGCGCCAGCAGCTTGGAACAGGGTTTAGGCAACAATGAGCAGTTCTTC; cdr3_aa: CASSLEQGLGNNEQFF
d_call: -; v_call: TRBV5-1; j_call: TRBJ1-1; clone_size: -; cdr3_nt: TGCGCCAGCAGCGGGACCGTCGGAAGCACTGAAGCTTTCTTT; cdr3_aa: CASSGTVGSTEAFF
d_call: -; v_call: TRBV7-3; j_call: TRBJ1-1; clone_size: -; cdr3_nt: TGTGCCAGCAGCGCCAAAAGCCTGAACACTGAAGCTTTCTTT; cdr3_aa: CASSAKSLNTEAFF
d_call: -; v_call: TRBV5-6; j_call: TRBJ1-5; clone_size: -; cdr3_nt: TGTGCCAGCAGCTTCTTCAGACGCAATCAGCCCCAGCATTTT; cdr3_aa: CASSFFRRNQPQHF
d_call: -; v_call: TRBV29-1; j_call: TRBJ1-1; clone_size: -; cdr3_nt: TGCAGCGTTGGGCCGGTTTTGAACACTGAAGCTTTCTTT; cdr3_aa: CSVGPVLNTEAFF
d_call: -; v_call: TRBV12-3/TRBV12-4; j_call: TRBJ2-3; clone_size: -; cdr3_nt: TGTGCCAGCAGAACCTCTAGCACAGATACGCAGTATTTT; cdr3_aa: CASRTSSTDTQYF
d_call: -; v_call: TRBV5-1; j_call: TRBJ1-2; clone_size: -; cdr3_nt: TGCGCCAGCAGGAACAGGGAAACAAGAAATGGCTACACCTTC; cdr3_aa: CASRNRETRNGYTF
d_call: -; v_call: TRBV18; j_call: TRBJ2-1; clone_size: -; cdr3_nt: TGTGCCAGCTCACCAAGGACCACAGCGGCGAGCTCCTACAATGAGCAGTTCTTC; cdr3_aa: CASSPRTTAASSYNEQFF
d_call: -; v_call: TRBV4-1; j_call: TRBJ2-7; clone_size: -; cdr3_nt: TGCGCCAGCAGCCAAGAAGGACGGACCAACGAGCAGTACTTC; cdr3_aa: CASSQEGRTNEQYF
d_call: -; v_call: TRBV2; j_call: TRBJ2-7; clone_size: -; cdr3_nt: TGTGCCAGCAGTCCAGGGACCTACGAGCAGTACTTC; cdr3_aa: CASSPGTYEQYF
d_call: -; v_call: TRBV6-6; j_call: TRBJ2-1; clone_size: -; cdr3_nt: TGTGCCAGCACCCCGGACCTCTCCTACAATGAGCAGTTCTTC; cdr3_aa: CASTPDLSYNEQFF
d_call: -; v_call: TRBV7-2; j_call: TRBJ1-2; clone_size: few; cdr3_nt: TGTGCCAGCAGCTTGAACAACGTTAACTATGGCTACACCTTC; cdr3_aa: CASSLNNVNYGYTF
d_call: TRBD1; v_call: TRBV7-9; j_call: TRBJ2-5; clone_size: once; cdr3_nt: TGTGCCACCGAGCCGGGACAGCAAGAGGTACAAGAGACCCAGTACTTC; cdr3_aa: CATEPGQQEVQETQYF
d_call: TRBD1; v_call: TRBV6-5; j_call: TRBJ1-1; clone_size: -; cdr3_nt: TGTGCCAGCAGTATCCTACAGGGGGCGAATACTGAAGCTTTCTTT; cdr3_aa: CASSILQGANTEAFF
d_call: -; v_call: TRBV7-9; j_call: TRBJ2-5; clone_size: -; cdr3_nt: TGTGCCAGCAGCTTAGAGTTCGCCCAGTACTTC; cdr3_aa: CASSLEFAQYF
d_call: -; v_call: TRBV11-3; j_call: TRBJ1-4; clone_size: -; cdr3_nt: TGTGCCAGCAGCCGTATCGCGACAACTAATGAAAAACTGTTTTTT; cdr3_aa: CASSRIATTNEKLFF
d_call: TRBD2; v_call: TRBV3-1/TRBV3-2; j_call: TRBJ2-2; clone_size: -; cdr3_nt: TGTGCCAGCAGCCGGACTAGCGGGGCCACGAACACCGGGGAGCTGTTTTTT; cdr3_aa: CASSRTSGATNTGELFF
d_call: TRBD1; v_call: TRBV13; j_call: TRBJ1-4; clone_size: -; cdr3_nt: TGTGCCAGCAGCTTGGGAATCGACAGGGGTTCAGAGACTAATGAAAAACTGTTTTTT; cdr3_aa: CASSLGIDRGSETNEKLFF
d_call: -; v_call: TRBV12-2; j_call: TRBJ1-1; clone_size: -; cdr3_nt: TGTGCAAGTCGCTTAGCCCGGGACAGGGGGAACACTGAAGCTTTCTTT; cdr3_aa: CASRLARDRGNTEAFF
d_call: -; v_call: TRBV5-1; j_call: TRBJ2-7; clone_size: -; cdr3_nt: TGCGCCAGCAGCTTGATTGACTCCTACGAGCAGTACTTC; cdr3_aa: CASSLIDSYEQYF
d_call: TRBD2; v_call: TRBV5-6; j_call: TRBJ2-7; clone_size: -; cdr3_nt: TGTGCCAGCAGCCGGGGGGGCGGATCTCTGCGCGAGCAGTACTTC; cdr3_aa: CASSRGGGSLREQYF
d_call: TRBD1; v_call: TRBV5-8; j_call: TRBJ1-5; clone_size: once; cdr3_nt: TGTGCCAGCAGCCGGGGACAGTATAGCAATCAGCCCCAGCATTTT; cdr3_aa: CASSRGQYSNQPQHF
d_call: TRBD1; v_call: TRBV11-2; j_call: TRBJ1-2; clone_size: -; cdr3_nt: TGTGCCAGCAGCTCAAGGCAACAGGGGGCTATAACCGGCTACACCTTC; cdr3_aa: CASSSRQQGAITGYTF
d_call: TRBD2; v_call: TRBV27; j_call: TRBJ2-1; clone_size: -; cdr3_nt: TGTGCCAGCAGTTTACGCGGGGGAGTCTACAATGAGCAGTTCTTC; cdr3_aa: CASSLRGGVYNEQFF
d_call: -; v_call: TRBV10-2; j_call: TRBJ1-1; clone_size: -; cdr3_nt: TGCGCCAGCAGTGGGAGGAGGGTCACTGAAGCTTTCTTT; cdr3_aa: CASSGRRVTEAFF
d_call: -; v_call: TRBV7-2; j_call: TRBJ1-2; clone_size: -; cdr3_nt: TGTGCCAGCAGCTTATCGGGGGTTTTTTATGGCTACACCTTC; cdr3_aa: CASSLSGVFYGYTF